These 15 T cell receptor beta chains share one sample of origin, sequenced in a study of T cell changes during pregnancy in multiple sclerosis. Clones were sequenced by immunoSEQ multiplex PCR, and TCRdb holds only the in-frame ones, with some missing. The table includes tens of thousands of clones, 80% to 95% detected once. The source material was peripheral blood, sampled in the second trimester of pregnancy. The receptors derive from a female donor with multiple sclerosis, enrolled in a pregnancy study.

This clone was found once. The chain joins TRBV5-6 to TRBJ2-7, with D perhaps matching TRBD2 (5 bases). Germline assignment: CDR1 SGHDT and CDR2 YYEEEE. Trimming cost V 3 bases and J 7 bases, with 11 bases left between them. This CDR3 is built from 12 residues. The CDR3 region has the DNA TGTGCCAGCAGCTCCGACTACTGGGAGCAGTACTTC. This sequence encodes CASSSDYWEQYF.

The chain links TRBV7-8 to TRBJ2-7; 7 bases match TRBD2. CDR3 size: 17 residues. V lost 4 bases to trimming and J lost 4 bases; unmatched junction nucleotides: 16. Germline V lookup: CDR1 SGHVS, CDR2 FQNEAQ. The CDR3 region has the DNA TGTGCCAGCAGCTCCTCTGGTTGGGCGGGAGTGGCTTACGAGCAGTACTTC. Protein: CASSSSGWAGVAYEQYF.

This clone appeared a single time. CDR3 loop: CASSIRYSSGRPEAFF. For the CDR3, the DNA is TGTGCCAGTAGTATTCGGTACTCTTCAGGTCGGCCTGAAGCTTTCTTT. This sequence joins TRBV19 and TRBJ1-1, with D uncertain. This CDR3 is 16 amino acids long. Looked up from germline, CDR1 is LNHDA and CDR2 is SQIVND (reference sequence). V lost 3 bases and J lost 6, with 20 bases in between.

The chain recombines TRBV2 with TRBJ1-5; D ambiguous. The CDR3 runs 15 residues. Trimming removed 0 bases at V and 6 bases at J, with 12 bases between. From germline, CDR1 is SNHLY and CDR2 FYNNEI. The CDR3 DNA is TGTGCCAGCAGTGAAGCGGGGAGGGTAGGTCAGCCCCAGCATTTT. This sequence encodes CASSEAGRVGQPQHF.

V is TRBV11-2 and J is TRBJ2-5; tentative D call: TRBD2 (7 bases). This CDR3 is built from 13 residues. Germline V lookup: CDR1 SGHAT, CDR2 FQNNGV. The ends were cut back, 6 bases at V and 1 base at J, with 9 bases in the middle. Here the CDR3 reads CASSRGAQETQYF. The CDR3 DNA sequence: TGTGCCAGCAGTCGGGGGGCCCAAGAGACCCAGTACTTC.

This sequence joins TRBV11-2 and TRBJ2-3, with D unclear. The CDR3 extends over 15 amino acids. Germline CDR1 and CDR2: SGHAT and FQNNGV. V was trimmed by 5 bases and J by 7 bases, leaving 19 bases between them. CDR3 DNA sequence: TGTGCCAGCAGCCCACATCTTCGGGTCTCTAATACGCAGTATTTT. Its protein product is CASSPHLRVSNTQYF.

V gene TRBV5-5 combines with J gene TRBJ2-3; 10 bases fit TRBD1. The CDR3 has 15 residues. Losses at the gene ends were 0 bases for V and 5 bases for J; bases not matched to a gene: 3. CDR1 SGHKS and CDR2 YYEKEE come from the germline V gene (reference sequence). CDR3 loop: CASSLGGQGGDTQYF. The CDR3 DNA reads as TGTGCCAGCAGCTTGGGTGGACAGGGGGGAGATACGCAGTATTTT.

V gene TRBV6-1 combines with J gene TRBJ2-7; unclear D gene. CDR1 and CDR2 (germline): MNHNS, SASEGT. Trimming took off 3 bases at V and 3 bases at J, with 9 bases between the two ends. The CDR3 covers 13 residues. For the CDR3, the DNA is TGTGCCAGCAGTGACTTGTCTTTCTACGAGCAGTACTTC. Encoded protein: CASSDLSFYEQYF.

This clone was seen a few times. V is TRBV4-1 and J is TRBJ1-1; D is ambiguous. The CDR3 is 13 amino acids. Germline values: CDR1 MGHRA, CDR2 YSYEKL. V was shortened by 3 bases and J by 4 bases, with 9 bases between the two germline ends. CDR3 sequence reads: CASSHRHLTEAFF. CDR3 DNA sequence: TGCGCCAGCAGCCACAGACACCTCACTGAAGCTTTCTTT.

V gene TRBV7-9 combines with J gene TRBJ2-5; TRBD2 agrees at 7 bases. Germline CDR1 and CDR2: SEHNR and FQNEAQ (reference sequence). The V and J ends lost 7 bases and 5 bases, in that order; junction bases with no gene match: 13. This CDR3 comprises 15 residues. The CDR3 nucleotides are TGTGCCAGCACCCCGGGGGGATATCCACTGGAGACCCAGTACTTC. As protein: CASTPGGYPLETQYF.

The J gene is TRBJ1-1, the V gene TRBV29-1; 7 bases fit TRBD1. The CDR3 contains 13 residues. Looked up from germline, CDR1 is SQVTM and CDR2 is ANQGSEA. V was pared by 7 bases and J by 1 base, with 6 bases of the junction left unmatched. CDR3 sequence: CSAPDRTNTEAFF. The CDR3 coding sequence is TGCAGCGCCCCGGACAGGACGAACACTGAAGCTTTCTTT.

This clone was found once. V is TRBV28 and J is TRBJ2-2, with D perhaps TRBD2 (6 bases). CDR3 length equals 15 residues. Deletions cut 4 bases from V and 6 bases from J, with 15 bases between. Per the germline V gene, CDR1 is MDHEN and CDR2 is SYDVKM. CDR3 nucleotides: TGTGCCAGCAGTTACCAAAATCTAGCGCCCGGGGAGCTGTTTTTT. Its translation is CASSYQNLAPGELFF.

This clone was seen only once. The chain employs TRBV5-1 and TRBJ2-5, with unresolved D. Germline V CDR1 and CDR2: SGHRS, YFSETQ. The V end was cut by 4 bases, the J end by 0 bases, with 4 bases between. The CDR3 runs to 12 residues. The CDR3 loop reads CASSRYQETQYF. The CDR3 region has the DNA TGCGCCAGCAGCCGGTACCAAGAGACCCAGTACTTC.

The V and J genes are TRBV18 and TRBJ2-2; D uncertain. CDR3 length: 14 residues. Germline V gene lookup returns CDR1 KGHSH and CDR2 LQKENI. Trimming left V 2 bases short and J 3 bases short, with 7 bases between. The CDR3 sequence: CASSPFRDTGELFF. Here the CDR3 DNA reads TGTGCCAGCTCACCATTTCGGGACACCGGGGAGCTGTTTTTT.

CDR3 DNA sequence: TGTGCCAGTAGTATATCAGGGTTCGGGCAGCCCCAGCATTTT. Protein sequence: CASSISGFGQPQHF. The chain combines TRBV19 with TRBJ1-5; a weak D match, TRBD1 (5 bases). V was trimmed by 2 bases and J by 7 bases, leaving 12 bases between them. There are 14 residues in the CDR3. The germline V gene encodes CDR1 LNHDA and CDR2 SQIVND (reference sequence).